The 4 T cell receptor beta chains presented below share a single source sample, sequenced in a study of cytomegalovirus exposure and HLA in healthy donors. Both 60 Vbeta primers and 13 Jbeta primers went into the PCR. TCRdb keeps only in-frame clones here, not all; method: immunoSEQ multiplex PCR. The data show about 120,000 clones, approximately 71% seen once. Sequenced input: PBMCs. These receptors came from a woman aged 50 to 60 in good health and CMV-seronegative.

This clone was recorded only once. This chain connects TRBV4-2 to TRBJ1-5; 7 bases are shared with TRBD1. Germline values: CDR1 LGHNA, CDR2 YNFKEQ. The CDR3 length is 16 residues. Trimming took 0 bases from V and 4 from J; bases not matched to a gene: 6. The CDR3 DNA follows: TGTGCCAGCAGCCAAGATGCGGACAGGACGAATCAGCCCCAGCATTTT. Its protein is CASSQDADRTNQPQHF.

The CDR3 is CASSLGPFDTQYF. DNA for the CDR3: TGTGCCAGCAGCTTAGGCCCGTTTGATACGCAGTATTTT. This chain links TRBV7-3 with TRBJ2-3; D is undetermined. Germline V lookup: CDR1 SGHTA, CDR2 FQGTGA. The CDR3 totals 13 residues. With 2 bases removed from V and 6 bases from J, the gap between germline ends came to 9 bases. The whole variable domain, remainder taken from reference TRBV7-3 and TRBJ2-3, is GAGVSQTPSNKVTEKGKYVELRCDPISGHTALYWYRQSLGQGPEFLIYFQGTGAADDSGLPNDRFFAVRPEGSVSTLKIQRTERGDSAVYLCASSLGPFDTQYFGPGTRLTVL.

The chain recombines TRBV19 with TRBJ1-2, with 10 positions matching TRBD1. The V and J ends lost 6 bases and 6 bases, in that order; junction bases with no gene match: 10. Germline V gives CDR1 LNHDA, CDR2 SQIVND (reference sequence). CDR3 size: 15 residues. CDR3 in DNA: TGTGCCAGTAGCCGGGGACAGGGGTATTTCCATGGCTACACCTTC. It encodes CASSRGQGYFHGYTF. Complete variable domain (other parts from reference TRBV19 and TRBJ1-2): DGGITQSPKYLFRKEGQNVTLSCEQNLNHDAMYWYRQDPGQGLRLIYYSQIVNDFQKGDIAEGYSVSREKKESFPLTVTSAQKNPTAFYLCASSRGQGYFHGYTFGSGTRLTVV.

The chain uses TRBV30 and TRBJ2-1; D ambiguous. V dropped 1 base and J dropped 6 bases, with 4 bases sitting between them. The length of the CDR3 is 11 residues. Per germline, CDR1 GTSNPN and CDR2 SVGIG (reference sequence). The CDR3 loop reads CAWSGGNEQFF. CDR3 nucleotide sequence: TGTGCCTGGAGTGGAGGCAATGAGCAGTTCTTC. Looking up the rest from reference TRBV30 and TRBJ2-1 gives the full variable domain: SQTIHQWPATLVQPVGSPLSLECTVEGTSNPNLYWYRQAAGRGLQLLFYSVGIGQISSEVPQNLSASRPQDRQFILSSKKLLLSDSGFYLCAWSGGNEQFFGPGTRLTVL.